The clone carrying this TCR beta chain showed up just a few times. A single record per CDR3 protein comes from TCRdb applying MiXCR to the 5' RACE reads. The table lists approximately 700,000 distinct CDR3 sequences, 15% to 20% of them singletons, with around 12% in the top ten. This specimen comes from a study of identical twins. Germline-derived CDR1 and CDR2 are SGHTA and FQGNSA. This CDR3 comprises 16 residues. V was clipped by 4 bases and J by 4 bases; unmatched bases: 5. In addition, the sample was reused for a study of T cells expressing NK-cell markers. From that paper: The authors derived TCR beta repertoires from sorted CD3+CD56+NKG2C+, CD3+CD56+NKG2C- and CD3+CD56-NKG2C+ T cells.

This receptor was identified in a young woman in good health. This chain uses TRBV7-2 with TRBJ2-3, with TRBD2 matching over 13 bases. The sequenced material came from PBMCs. This chain's CDR3 is CASSSRLAGGADTQYF. DNA for the CDR3: TGTGCCAGCAGCTCTCGACTAGCGGGAGGCGCAGATACGCAGTATTTT.